This T cell receptor (beta chain) derives from a study of blood T cell repertoires in COVID-19. Study-wide background: Both acute and convalescent COVID-19 samples were obtained from the United States, Italy and Spain. In each case, the material was cDNA or gDNA derived from T cells, B-cell-depleted T cells, or PBMCs.

Generated by immunoSEQ multiplex PCR, the TCRdb table keeps only in-frame clones and is missing some. The sample contains 310,000 or so clones, roughly 89% of which appear only once. Germline CDR1 is SNHLY and CDR2 is FYNNEI. This CDR3 has 15 residues. Losses at the gene ends were 7 bases for V and 7 bases for J; bases not matched to a gene: 13. Patients from Seattle were sampled longitudinally, starting during active infection. The chain carries TRBV2 and TRBJ2-1, with 7 positions matching TRBD1. The TCR comes from a man aged 30 to 39 with COVID-19, enrolled during active disease. Sequencing was carried out using peripheral blood. The CDR3 protein is CASTGPQGRGNEQFF. DNA of the CDR3: TGTGCCAGCACTGGACCACAGGGGCGAGGGAATGAGCAGTTCTTC.